A selection of T cell receptor beta chains follows, all from one sample in a study of blood T cell repertoires in COVID-19. The assay was immunoSEQ multiplex PCR, and TCRdb's table has in-frame clones only and misses some. The table records 100,000 to 150,000 clones, 65% to 90% of them present only once. Sequences were obtained from peripheral blood. These TCRs come from a man aged 80 or over with active or convalescent COVID-19. Both conserved end residues are part of each CDR3. A D gene is named only where the DNA matches it firmly. Expanded clones are given a class, and other clones once, few, many or no size at all.

length: 16; V: TRBV12-2; D: -; J: TRBJ2-7; size: -; DNA: TGTGCAAGTCGCACCACGGACAGGGCCTTCTCCTACGAGCAGTACTTC; CDR3: CASRTTDRAFSYEQYF
length: 13; V: TRBV10-3; D: -; J: TRBJ2-7; size: -; DNA: TGTGCCACCCTAACAGAGACTAAAGACGAGCAGTACTTC; CDR3: CATLTETKDEQYF
length: 18; V: TRBV3-1/TRBV3-2; D: TRBD2; J: TRBJ2-7; size: -; DNA: TGTGCCAGCAGCCACAATCTCCAAGCGGGGGGCGGCCTATACGAGCAGTACTTC; CDR3: CASSHNLQAGGGLYEQYF
length: 15; V: TRBV3-1/TRBV3-2; D: -; J: TRBJ1-6; size: -; DNA: TGTGCCAGCAGCCAGCGACCCGGGGAGAATTCACCCCTCCACTTT; CDR3: CASSQRPGENSPLHF
length: 12; V: TRBV29-1; D: -; J: TRBJ1-3; size: -; DNA: TGCAGCGTTGCCGGGGGAAGTAACACCATATATTTT; CDR3: CSVAGGSNTIYF
length: 15; V: TRBV27; D: TRBD2; J: TRBJ2-3; size: -; DNA: TGTGCCAGCTGGAGACTAGCGGGGCGCACAGATACGCAGTATTTT; CDR3: CASWRLAGRTDTQYF
length: 16; V: TRBV20-1; D: -; J: TRBJ2-4; size: -; DNA: TGCAGTGCAAGTATAAGAGTCACGCTAGCCAAAAACATTCAGTACTTC; CDR3: CSASIRVTLAKNIQYF
length: 17; V: TRBV7-3; D: TRBD1; J: TRBJ2-3; size: -; DNA: TGTGCCAGCAGCTTAGGGACAGGGTCGAAGGGCACAGATACGCAGTATTTT; CDR3: CASSLGTGSKGTDTQYF
length: 12; V: TRBV6-5; D: -; J: TRBJ2-1; size: -; DNA: TGTGCCAGCAGTTACGGGAGCAATGAGCAGTTCTTC; CDR3: CASSYGSNEQFF
length: 15; V: TRBV5-4; D: -; J: TRBJ1-2; size: -; DNA: TGTGCCAGCAGCTCAGGGTTGGGGGGTTATCGCGGCTACACCTTC; CDR3: CASSSGLGGYRGYTF
length: 14; V: TRBV25-1; D: -; J: TRBJ1-4; size: -; DNA: TGTGCCAGCAGTGAATTTGTCGCTAATGAAAAACTGTTTTTT; CDR3: CASSEFVANEKLFF
length: 13; V: TRBV7-9; D: -; J: TRBJ1-1; size: -; DNA: TGTGCCAGCAGCTTGCAGGTGAACACTGAAGCTTTCTTT; CDR3: CASSLQVNTEAFF
length: 14; V: TRBV3-1/TRBV3-2; D: -; J: TRBJ2-7; size: -; DNA: TGTGCCAGCAGCCAAGGGGTCAGGGCCTACGAGCAGTACTTC; CDR3: CASSQGVRAYEQYF
length: 16; V: TRBV6-4; D: -; J: TRBJ2-2; size: -; DNA: TGTGCCAGCAGTGAGTTCGGAGCCCCGAACACCGGGGAGCTGTTTTTT; CDR3: CASSEFGAPNTGELFF
length: 15; V: TRBV5-6; D: -; J: TRBJ2-7; size: -; DNA: TGTGCCAGCAGCTTGGTGGGGGCACAGGTATCCGAGCAGTACTTC; CDR3: CASSLVGAQVSEQYF
length: 17; V: TRBV7-3; D: TRBD2; J: TRBJ2-5; size: -; DNA: TGTGCCAGCAGCCCCCTTACCCCGGGAGGGGTACAAGAGACCCAGTACTTC; CDR3: CASSPLTPGGVQETQYF
length: 14; V: TRBV27; D: -; J: TRBJ1-2; size: -; DNA: TGTGCCAGCAGTTTATCGGGTCAGGGGTATGGCTACACCTTC; CDR3: CASSLSGQGYGYTF
length: 17; V: TRBV28; D: -; J: TRBJ1-4; size: few; DNA: TGTGCCAGCAGTACCCTTGGGAGAGCACCAACTAATGAAAAACTGTTTTTT; CDR3: CASSTLGRAPTNEKLFF
length: 14; V: TRBV19; D: -; J: TRBJ1-5; size: -; DNA: TGTGCCAGTAGCCCCCAGGCCCTGGGTCAGCCCCAGCATTTT; CDR3: CASSPQALGQPQHF
length: 18; V: TRBV3-1/TRBV3-2; D: -; J: TRBJ2-3; size: -; DNA: TGTGCCAGCAGCCAAGATAGCCCAACTAGTTTATCGGGAGATACGCAGTATTTT; CDR3: CASSQDSPTSLSGDTQYF
length: 13; V: TRBV5-1; D: TRBD1; J: TRBJ2-3; size: -; DNA: TGCGCCAGCAGCCGGGACAGCCCCTATACGCAGTATTTT; CDR3: CASSRDSPYTQYF
length: 13; V: TRBV3-1/TRBV3-2; D: -; J: TRBJ2-5; size: once; DNA: TGTGCCAGCAGCCAAGCAGGGTGGGAGACCCAGTACTTC; CDR3: CASSQAGWETQYF
length: 13; V: TRBV29-1; D: -; J: TRBJ2-5; size: -; DNA: TGCAGCGTTGGCCCGACAGTTAAAGAGACCCAGTACTTC; CDR3: CSVGPTVKETQYF
length: 20; V: TRBV12-5; D: TRBD1; J: TRBJ2-2; size: -; DNA: TGTGCTAGTGGTTTGGTAGGGACAGGGGGCCCCTACGGGGACACCGGGGAGCTGTTTTTT; CDR3: CASGLVGTGGPYGDTGELFF
length: 13; V: TRBV5-1; D: -; J: TRBJ1-4; size: -; DNA: TGCGCCAGCAGCCCCTCAACTAATGAAAAACTGTTTTTT; CDR3: CASSPSTNEKLFF
length: 14; V: TRBV2; D: TRBD1; J: TRBJ2-5; size: -; DNA: TGTGCCAGCAGGGAGACAGGGCCCCAAGAGACCCAGTACTTC; CDR3: CASRETGPQETQYF
length: 16; V: TRBV6-6; D: -; J: TRBJ2-3; size: -; DNA: TGTGCCAGCAGTCGAGGTTCGGGCGGGATGACAGATACGCAGTATTTT; CDR3: CASSRGSGGMTDTQYF
length: 13; V: TRBV28; D: -; J: TRBJ1-2; size: -; DNA: TGTGCCAGCACCCCGGGGGGGATAAGTGGCTACACCTTC; CDR3: CASTPGGISGYTF
length: 13; V: TRBV12-3/TRBV12-4; D: -; J: TRBJ1-4; size: -; DNA: TGTGCCAGCAGTAGGCGGGGGTTTGAAAAACTGTTTTTT; CDR3: CASSRRGFEKLFF
length: 15; V: TRBV6-6; D: -; J: TRBJ1-2; size: -; DNA: TGTGCCAGCAGTTACCCGACAGAACTCCCCTATGGCTACACCTTC; CDR3: CASSYPTELPYGYTF
length: 15; V: TRBV19; D: -; J: TRBJ1-1; size: -; DNA: TGTGCCAGTACGGCGGATAGGCACTACAACACTGAAGCTTTCTTT; CDR3: CASTADRHYNTEAFF
length: 14; V: TRBV6-5; D: -; J: TRBJ1-1; size: once; DNA: TGTGCCAGCAGAAACGGGGGGGGGAACACTGAAGCTTTCTTT; CDR3: CASRNGGGNTEAFF
length: 15; V: TRBV10-3; D: -; J: TRBJ2-7; size: -; DNA: TGTGCCATCAGGGGTTGGATAGGGGACACCTACGAGCAGTACTTC; CDR3: CAIRGWIGDTYEQYF
length: 16; V: TRBV5-6; D: -; J: TRBJ2-2; size: -; DNA: TGTGCCAGCATCTTGGGCGGACAGGGAGGGACCGGGGAGCTGTTTTTT; CDR3: CASILGGQGGTGELFF
length: 15; V: TRBV7-2; D: -; J: TRBJ2-2; size: -; DNA: TGTGCCAGCAGCTTAGGCAGGGCGAACACCGGGGAGCTGTTTTTT; CDR3: CASSLGRANTGELFF
length: 15; V: TRBV7-8; D: TRBD1; J: TRBJ1-5; size: -; DNA: TGTGCCAGCAGCCCGGGACAGGGTTATAGTCAGCCCCAGCATTTT; CDR3: CASSPGQGYSQPQHF
length: 12; V: TRBV12-5; D: -; J: TRBJ2-1; size: -; DNA: TGTGCTAGTGGTCTCCCTAGCAATGAGCAGTTCTTC; CDR3: CASGLPSNEQFF
length: 14; V: TRBV5-5; D: TRBD1; J: TRBJ2-7; size: -; DNA: TGTGCCAGCTGGATGGACAGGGGGCGCATCGAGCAGTACTTC; CDR3: CASWMDRGRIEQYF
length: 15; V: TRBV18; D: -; J: TRBJ2-3; size: few; DNA: TGTGCCAGCTCCCTCTACCAAACTAGCACAGATACGCAGTATTTT; CDR3: CASSLYQTSTDTQYF
length: 14; V: TRBV4-3; D: -; J: TRBJ1-2; size: -; DNA: TGCGCCAGCAGCCCAGGTATCGCAAACTATGGCTACACCTTC; CDR3: CASSPGIANYGYTF
length: 15; V: TRBV9; D: -; J: TRBJ1-5; size: -; DNA: TGTGCCAGCAGTGAGGACAGTTATAGCAATCAGCCCCAGCATTTT; CDR3: CASSEDSYSNQPQHF
length: 14; V: TRBV5-1; D: -; J: TRBJ1-5; size: -; DNA: TGCGCCAGCAGCTGGGGAGCACCCAATCAGCCCCAGCATTTT; CDR3: CASSWGAPNQPQHF
length: 14; V: TRBV7-6; D: -; J: TRBJ1-6; size: -; DNA: TGTGCCAGCAGCTCTAACCTAGGCCATTCACCCCTCCACTTT; CDR3: CASSSNLGHSPLHF
length: 14; V: TRBV19; D: -; J: TRBJ2-3; size: -; DNA: TGTGCCAGTAGTTCCCGACCCGGGGTAGATACGCAGTATTTT; CDR3: CASSSRPGVDTQYF
length: 17; V: TRBV5-6; D: -; J: TRBJ1-4; size: few; DNA: TGTGCCAGCAGCTTCACCGGGACACTCGCAACTAATGAAAAACTGTTTTTT; CDR3: CASSFTGTLATNEKLFF
length: 15; V: TRBV13; D: TRBD2; J: TRBJ2-1; size: once; DNA: TGTGCCAGCAGCCCGGGACTAGCGGGAGTCAATGAGCAGTTCTTC; CDR3: CASSPGLAGVNEQFF
length: 13; V: TRBV5-1; D: -; J: TRBJ2-1; size: once; DNA: TGCGCCAGCAGCTTGGACCGCGACAGGGAGCAGTTCTTC; CDR3: CASSLDRDREQFF
length: 14; V: TRBV28; D: -; J: TRBJ2-2; size: -; DNA: TGTGCCAGCAGTTTTTCCGGGAACACCGGGGAGCTGTTTTTT; CDR3: CASSFSGNTGELFF
length: 17; V: TRBV4-1; D: TRBD1; J: TRBJ1-4; size: few; DNA: TGCGCCAGCAGCCAAGTTTTGGTCCCCAGGACAGGGAGGCGTCTGTTTTTT; CDR3: CASSQVLVPRTGRRLFF
length: 18; V: TRBV28; D: TRBD1; J: TRBJ2-1; size: -; DNA: TGTGCCAGCAGTTTAGGGGGACAGGGAGTGGGCTTCTACAATGAGCAGTTCTTC; CDR3: CASSLGGQGVGFYNEQFF
length: 17; V: TRBV3-1/TRBV3-2; D: -; J: TRBJ1-2; size: -; DNA: TGTGCCAGCAGCCAATGGGGAGGGGGGTCTACTAACTATGGCTACACCTTC; CDR3: CASSQWGGGSTNYGYTF
length: 15; V: TRBV11-3; D: -; J: TRBJ2-3; size: -; DNA: TGTGCCAGCAGCTTAGGGGGCGCCGGCACAGATACGCAGTATTTT; CDR3: CASSLGGAGTDTQYF
length: 14; V: TRBV29-1; D: TRBD1; J: TRBJ1-5; size: -; DNA: TGCAGCGTCCGGGGACAGGGTCTGAATCAGCCCCAGCATTTT; CDR3: CSVRGQGLNQPQHF
length: 15; V: TRBV19; D: -; J: TRBJ2-1; size: few; DNA: TGTGCCAGTAGGATAGGTGGGGGGGCTTACAATGAGCAGTTCTTC; CDR3: CASRIGGGAYNEQFF
length: 19; V: TRBV7-3; D: TRBD2; J: TRBJ2-1; size: -; DNA: TGTGCCAGCAGCTCGATGGGGGGGACTAGCGGGAGGGCCAGGAATGAGCAGTTCTTC; CDR3: CASSSMGGTSGRARNEQFF
length: 16; V: TRBV4-1; D: TRBD1; J: TRBJ2-4; size: once; DNA: TGCGCCAGCAGCCAAGCCCCCCAGGGGGCAGAGAACATTCAGTACTTC; CDR3: CASSQAPQGAENIQYF
length: 13; V: TRBV29-1; D: TRBD1; J: TRBJ2-3; size: once; DNA: TGCAGCGCCGGGACAGGGGGTGGGGATACGCAGTATTTT; CDR3: CSAGTGGGDTQYF